This T cell receptor (beta chain) emerged from a study of cytomegalovirus exposure and HLA in healthy donors. The V gene lost 4 bases and the J gene lost 7 bases, with 10 bases spanning the gap. The germline gives CDR1 SSHAT, CDR2 FNYEAQ (reference sequence). CDR3 length: 13 residues. Concerning this clone itself: Its antigen is currently unknown. This sample also contains other DNA sequences that code for the same CDR3.

General study findings and limits: Prior analysis indicated that the majority of TCR beta V segments exhibited productivity approximately 87% or approximately 30% of the time. Some V segments (TRBV6-2 and TRBV6-3 among them) were excluded as indistinguishable. Later analysis demonstrated an association between a missense DCLRE1C variant and TCR beta V- and J-gene trimming.

13 Jbeta primers and 60 Vbeta primers were used for the PCR. The table came from immunoSEQ multiplex PCR; TCRdb's copy has only in-frame clones and leaves some out. The profile shows 95,000 to 110,000 clones, around 66% of them singletons. This TCR derives from a woman aged 45 to 65 in good health and CMV-seronegative. The material sequenced was PBMCs. The chain couples TRBV7-7 to TRBJ2-2; possibly TRBD1 for D (5 bases). CDR3: CASSSARGGELFF. The CDR3 DNA reads TGTGCCAGCAGCTCCGCTAGGGGCGGGGAGCTGTTTTTT.